These 26 T cell receptor beta chains came from one sample sequenced in a study of blood T cell repertoires in COVID-19. Measured with immunoSEQ multiplex PCR; TCRdb has only the in-frame clones, and not every one. The table records 140,000 to 150,000 clones, roughly 78% of them present only once. The sample taken for sequencing was PBMCs or T cells enriched from blood (not recorded which). Receptor source: a woman aged 45 to 65 who had recovered from COVID-19.

The chain has TRBV9 and TRBJ1-2; perhaps TRBD1 as D (5 bases). V was cut by 3 bases and J by 6 bases, with 12 bases left in between. CDR1 is SGDLS and CDR2 is YYNGEE in the germline V gene. The CDR3 length is 13 residues. CDR3 sequence: CASSGNRWNGYTF. As DNA, the CDR3 is TGTGCCAGCAGCGGGAACAGGTGGAATGGCTACACCTTC.

CDR3 region: CASSQSPGLAGGTQETQYF. The CDR3 DNA follows: TGCGCCAGCAGCCAATCACCGGGACTAGCGGGGGGAACACAAGAGACCCAGTACTTC. The chain employs TRBV5-1 and TRBJ2-5; 15 bases fit TRBD2. Germline loops: CDR1 SGHRS, CDR2 YFSETQ. V lost 4 bases to trimming and J lost 2 bases; unmatched junction nucleotides: 12. This CDR3 is built from 19 residues.

The chain recombines TRBV27 with TRBJ2-3; D remains unclear. The CDR3 contains 13 residues. The ends were cut back, 7 bases at V and 1 base at J, with 9 bases in the middle. Germline CDR1 reads MNHEY; CDR2 reads SMNVEV (reference sequence). The CDR3 is CASTPIGTDTQYF. CDR3 sequence (DNA): TGTGCCAGCACCCCGATAGGCACAGATACGCAGTATTTT.

The chain combines TRBV3-1 (or the pseudogene TRBV3-2) with TRBJ1-4, with D uncertain. The CDR3 has 16 residues. Trimming removed 1 base from V and 7 bases from J, with 16 bases in between. Germline CDR1 and CDR2: LGHDT and YNNKEL (reference sequence). CDR3 coding DNA: TGTGCCAGCAGCCAAGCCTCTAACCCCACGGGTGAAAAACTGTTTTTT. Its translation: CASSQASNPTGEKLFF.

This clone was observed a single time. The rearrangement links TRBV4-2 to TRBJ2-4; a possible D gene is TRBD1 (6 bases). CDR1 LGHNA and CDR2 YNFKEQ come from the germline V gene. The CDR3 loop spans 15 amino acids. The germline V and J ends were trimmed by 2 bases and 8 bases, with 16 bases remaining between them. For the CDR3, the DNA is TGTGCCAGCAGCCAAAAACAGGGCGTGGGTGACATTCAGTACTTC. This gives the protein CASSQKQGVGDIQYF.

This clone appeared a few times. The chain uses TRBV30 and TRBJ1-2; D is perhaps TRBD1 (6 bases). CDR3 length equals 14 residues. CDR1 is GTSNPN and CDR2 is SVGIG in the germline V gene (reference sequence). The V end lost 3 bases, the J end lost 3 bases, and 14 bases lay between the germline ends. CDR3 sequence (DNA): TGTGCCTGGAGGCTAACAGGGATGGACTATGGCTACACCTTC. Residues: CAWRLTGMDYGYTF.

The chain links TRBV6-2 or TRBV6-3 to TRBJ1-2, with D tentatively TRBD1 (6 bases). CDR3 length: 14 amino acids. Trimming shortened V by 6 bases and J by 8 bases, and 19 bases separated the two germline ends. CDR1 is MNHEY and CDR2 is SVGEGT in the germline V gene. CDR3 residues: CASSSTGTRYGYTF. CDR3 DNA sequence: TGTGCCAGCAGCTCCACCGGGACACGATACGGCTACACCTTC.

The chain recombines TRBV3-1 (or the pseudogene TRBV3-2) with TRBJ1-4; a possible D gene is TRBD1 (5 bases). Germline V gives CDR1 LGHDT, CDR2 YNNKEL (reference sequence). V was pared by 0 bases and J by 9 bases, with 14 bases between. This CDR3 is 15 amino acids long. The CDR3 sequence: CASSQDRQGLQKLFF. DNA of the CDR3: TGTGCCAGCAGCCAAGATAGGCAGGGTTTGCAAAAACTGTTTTTT.

The rearrangement joins TRBV21-1 to TRBJ2-7; TRBD2 is taken as the D call from the table, unchecked against the DNA. TRBV21-1 is a pseudogene locus. This CDR3 comprises 15 residues. The CDR3 protein is CASSPQRGGSYEQYF. The CDR3 DNA is TGTGCCAGCTCCCCCCAGCGGGGAGGGTCCTACGAGCAGTACTTC.

The chain carries TRBV11-3 and TRBJ2-5; 9 positions match TRBD1. CDR1 is SGHNT and CDR2 is YENEEA in the germline V gene. V lost 5 bases to trimming and J lost 5 bases; unmatched junction nucleotides: 6. CDR3 length equals 14 residues. CDR3 in amino acids: CASSLGQGEETQYF. CDR3 coding DNA: TGTGCCAGCAGCCTGGGACAGGGAGAGGAGACCCAGTACTTC.

This clone was counted a few times. J is TRBJ2-1 and V is TRBV2, with 7 bases matching TRBD2. The CDR3 sequence is 13 residues long. Germline V gives CDR1 SNHLY, CDR2 FYNNEI. The V segment lost 8 bases and the J segment 4 bases; nucleotides outside the gene matches: 5. CDR3 in DNA: TGTGCCAGCTTCTGGGGGGGGTACAATGAGCAGTTCTTC. It codes for CASFWGGYNEQFF.

This rearrangement joins TRBV4-2 to TRBJ2-1; tentatively, D is TRBD1 (5 bases). The CDR3 is 15 residues long. Trimming removed 0 bases at V and 6 bases at J, with 12 bases between. CDR1 and CDR2 (germline): LGHNA, YNFKEQ. The CDR3: CASSQEGPIGNEQFF. DNA for the CDR3: TGTGCCAGCAGCCAAGAGGGGCCTATCGGCAATGAGCAGTTCTTC.

The J gene is TRBJ1-5, the V gene TRBV18; maybe TRBD1 (6 bases). Trimming stripped 2 bases from V and 3 bases from J, with 8 bases between. This CDR3 has 14 amino acids. Germline V gives CDR1 KGHSH, CDR2 LQKENI. The CDR3 here is CASSPGGPNQPQHF. In DNA, the CDR3 is TGTGCCAGCTCACCAGGGGGCCCCAATCAGCCCCAGCATTTT. The complete variable domain, with remaining parts taken from reference TRBV18 and TRBJ1-5, reads NAGVMQNPRHLVRRRGQEARLRCSPMKGHSHVYWYRQLPEEGLKFMVYLQKENIIDESGMPKERFSAEFPKEGPSILRIQQVVRGDSAAYFCASSPGGPNQPQHFGDGTRLSIL.

This clone was found once. This chain links TRBV10-3 with TRBJ2-2, with 9 nucleotides matching TRBD1. Trimming at V came to 5 bases and at J to 3 bases, leaving 4 bases not matched to a gene. Germline values: CDR1 ENHRY, CDR2 SYGVKD. The length of the CDR3 is 15 residues. CDR3 bases: TGTGCCATCAGTAAACAGGGGGCAGACACCGGGGAGCTGTTTTTT. It specifies CAISKQGADTGELFF.

The chain couples TRBV11-3 to TRBJ2-1, with 14 nucleotides matching TRBD2. The V segment lost 5 bases and the J segment 7 bases; nucleotides outside the gene matches: 7. Germline loops: CDR1 SGHNT, CDR2 YENEEA. The CDR3 totals 16 residues. CDR3: CASSARLAGGFNEQFF. CDR3 DNA sequence: TGTGCCAGCAGCGCCAGACTAGCGGGGGGGTTTAATGAGCAGTTCTTC. The complete variable domain, with remaining parts taken from reference TRBV11-3 and TRBJ2-1, reads EAGVVQSPRYKIIEKKQPVAFWCNPISGHNTLYWYLQNLGQGPELLIRYENEEAVDDSQLPKDRFSAERLKGVDSTLKIQPAELGDSAVYLCASSARLAGGFNEQFFGPGTRLTVL.

V and J are TRBV28 and TRBJ1-6; no definite D call. V was trimmed by 3 bases and J by 10 bases, leaving 10 bases between them. Germline lookup yields CDR1 MDHEN and CDR2 SYDVKM. This CDR3 contains 13 residues. This chain's CDR3 is CASSFTGISPLHF. CDR3 sequence (DNA): TGTGCCAGCAGTTTCACGGGGATCTCACCCCTCCACTTT.

The rearrangement links TRBV27 to TRBJ1-5, with D maybe TRBD1 (5 bases). V lost 3 bases to trimming and J lost 7 bases, with 10 bases between them. The CDR3 totals 13 residues. Germline V gene sequence: CDR1 MNHEY, CDR2 SMNVEV (reference sequence). The DNA for the CDR3 is TGTGCCAGCAGTTTGCGGGGGACCCAGCCCCAGCATTTT. It translates to CASSLRGTQPQHF.

This clone was counted between two and nine times. The chain couples TRBV5-5 to TRBJ1-1; TRBD1 agrees at 8 bases. Unmatched junction bases numbered 5, after V lost 6 bases and J lost 1 base. Germline CDR1 is SGHKS and CDR2 is YYEKEE (reference sequence). This CDR3 contains 14 residues. The CDR3 spells CASTKGTGNTEAFF. CDR3 sequence (DNA): TGTGCCAGCACCAAAGGGACAGGGAACACTGAAGCTTTCTTT.

V usage is TRBV10-3 and J usage is TRBJ2-5; the D gene is possibly TRBD1 (6 bases). V lost 3 bases, J lost 4 bases, and 12 bases lay in between. The CDR3 spans 14 residues. Per germline, CDR1 ENHRY and CDR2 SYGVKD. The CDR3 is CAISDGSRGETQYF. In DNA form, the CDR3 reads TGTGCCATCAGTGATGGGAGCAGGGGAGAGACCCAGTACTTC.

The chain couples TRBV14 to TRBJ2-5; TRBD2 might be the D (7 bases). Trimming left V 4 bases short and J 0 bases short, with 15 bases between. The germline V gene has CDR1 SGHDN and CDR2 FVKESK. This CDR3 has 16 residues. Here the CDR3 reads CASSLGGGSYQETQYF. The CDR3 bases are TGTGCCAGCAGCCTGGGGGGGGGCTCTTACCAAGAGACCCAGTACTTC.

The rearrangement links TRBV6-5 to TRBJ1-1; unclear D gene. CDR1 is MNHEY, CDR2 SVGAGI, per germline. Deletions cut 4 bases from V and 1 base from J, with 13 bases between. This CDR3 has 15 residues. The CDR3 nucleotides read TGTGCCAGCAGTTCGGCGGCCGCCGGGAACACTGAAGCTTTCTTT. Its translation is CASSSAAAGNTEAFF.

This clone was detected only once. This chain uses TRBV5-4 with TRBJ1-2; TRBD1 matches at 10 bases. Germline CDR1 is SGHNT and CDR2 is YYREEE (reference sequence). CDR3 length: 15 residues. V lost 6 bases, J lost 4 bases, and 9 bases stayed unmatched. CDR3 residues: CASTRAGQGGYGYTF. The CDR3 DNA is TGTGCCAGCACCAGAGCCGGACAGGGGGGCTATGGCTACACCTTC.

The V gene is TRBV7-8, the J gene TRBJ1-5, with D uncertain. The germline CDR1 and CDR2 sequences are SGHVS and FQNEAQ. Trimming took 5 bases from V and 4 from J, leaving 12 bases between them. This CDR3 is built from 14 residues. CDR3 sequence: CASSPLPGNQPQHF. CDR3 nucleotides: TGTGCCAGCAGCCCCCTTCCGGGGAATCAGCCCCAGCATTTT.

The table lists this clone with a few counts. V usage is TRBV11-2 and J usage is TRBJ2-5, with a possible D match to TRBD1 (5 bases). The CDR3 sequence is 15 residues long. V lost 5 bases and J lost 1, with 14 bases in between. CDR1 is SGHAT and CDR2 is FQNNGV in the germline V gene. In DNA, the CDR3 is TGTGCCAGCAGCCCCCTGACAGTGCGCCAAGAGACCCAGTACTTC. This gives the protein CASSPLTVRQETQYF.

The chain employs TRBV5-5 and TRBJ1-4, with a weak D call TRBD1 (5 bases). The CDR3 is made up of 16 amino acids. V was cut by 4 bases and J by 5 bases, with 18 bases left in between. In germline, CDR1 is SGHKS, CDR2 YYEKEE (reference sequence). The CDR3 loop is CASSRNLGGTNEKLFF. CDR3 in DNA: TGTGCCAGCAGCAGGAACCTGGGGGGTACAAATGAAAAACTGTTTTTT.

The gene calls are TRBV11-2 and TRBJ1-6; 8 bases are a match to TRBD1. This CDR3 spans 15 amino acids. V trimming: 3 bases; J trimming: 11 bases; junction bases outside the gene matches: 9. Germline V gene lookup returns CDR1 SGHAT and CDR2 FQNNGV. CDR3 loop: CASSFGQGANAPLHF. CDR3 in DNA: TGTGCCAGCAGCTTCGGACAGGGTGCGAACGCACCCCTCCACTTT.